Listed here is a single T cell receptor (beta chain). This clone was seen just once. No cognate antigen has been identified for it. Per-base qualities were not stored, and no clone one base away is much larger. This record comes from a study of T cells after posttransplantation cyclophosphamide (dated by TCRdb to the mid-2010s). With regard to the full study: Using TRB sequencing, the study followed how the T cell repertoire rebuilt after myeloablative bone marrow transplantation with posttransplantation cyclophosphamide given as GVHD prophylaxis. Samples from around 37 PTCy-treated patients, along with samples from around 16 of their related bone marrow donors, underwent antigen receptor sequencing. TRB sequencing was performed on blood from all 35 or so PTCy patients with 1-year posttransplant specimens. TRB sequencing was also done on up to roughly 3 additional blood samples from 2 to 5.2 years after transplant in 3 patients, and on pretransplant blood from several patients. TRA and TRB clonality were tightly correlated in roughly ten samples, so subsequent TCR analyses focused on TRB only. Public TRB sequences were checked against a database of over 3,500 sequences associated with responses to pathogens, tumor antigens, self-antigens and alloantigens.

The CDR3, cysteine through phenylalanine, is 15 amino acids long. The retained sequence is limited to the CDR3, 45 bases, with the frame set at the first base. Here V drops 2 bases and J drops 4 bases, and the junction holds 3 bases not matched to any gene. Reading the germline V gene gives CDR1 MNHNS and CDR2 SASEGT. What the work shows at the level of the full study, not this receptor alone: Donor-recipient similarity was low at 1-2 months but rose over the first year, and later blood repertoires were often dominated by donor CD8+ memory clones. The TRB repertoires of T cells infiltrating skin or the GI tract showed only limited overlap with the TRB repertoires found in blood. Across the approximately 47 patients, TRB clonality was highly associated with recipient CMV seropositivity and CMV reactivation, and diversity with PTCy was similar to that in the CNI/methotrexate controls.

PTCy-treated patients were drawn from a prospective multi-institutional clinical trial. Peripheral blood and bone marrow mononuclear cells were isolated by Ficoll-Hypaque density centrifugation and cryopreserved. TRB sequencing used genomic DNA with the immunoSEQ assay at survey resolution or the hsTCRB kit. The authors' pipeline ran thus. Initial read processing used immunoSEQ software, and repertoire analyses used the LymphoSeq R package. Clonality was computed as 1 minus normalized Shannon entropy, and a Gini coefficient was also calculated for each TRB dataset. To infer phenotypes in unsorted samples, TRB sequences from sorted subsets of the recipient or donor were mapped onto unsorted samples from the same recipient. TCRdb's version of the immuneACCESS table is confined to in-frame rearrangements and falls short of the full clone set. An unresolved V gene accounts for under half of the shortfall where checked; the remainder is of unknown origin. Clone size and the V and J calls come from that table; the DNA yielded D and trimming. This sample holds roughly 49,000 clones; about 86% were observed only once. The ten largest account for about 2.8% of the sample.

Material for sequencing was PBMCs. Recombination connected TRBV6-1 to TRBJ1-5; 9 middle bases align to TRBD1. This receptor was obtained from a man aged 25-40 years with a blood cancer, CMV-positive, and with a related stem cell donor. This receptor carries the CDR3 CASSEWTGANQPQHF. The DNA sequence is as follows: TGTGCCAGCAGTGAATGGACAGGGGCTAATCAGCCCCAGCATTTT.